Below, 27 T cell receptor beta chains from the same sample are listed, as sequenced in a study of identical twins. TCRdb independently ran MiXCR on the 5' RACE reads; one entry per CDR3 protein. This sample has 600,000 to 800,000 distinct CDR3 sequences, with around 20% found just once. These records were also assigned to another study, of T cells expressing NK-cell markers.

The sample taken for sequencing was PBMCs. The receptors derive from a woman younger than 30 in good health.

The chain carries TRBV12-3 or TRBV12-4 and TRBJ1-2; tentative D call: TRBD1 (5 bases). The CDR3 spans 15 residues. V lost 3 bases and J 4 bases, leaving 15 bases between the germline ends. DNA of the CDR3: TGTGCCAGCAGTTTGGGACCCCGGAGAGCCTATGGCTACACCTTC. Amino acids: CASSLGPRRAYGYTF.

This chain connects TRBV6-5 to TRBJ1-6, with D unresolved. Trimming removed 8 bases at V and 8 bases at J, with 10 bases between. Looked up from germline, CDR1 is MNHEY and CDR2 is SVGAGI. The CDR3 is made up of 12 amino acids. The CDR3 DNA reads as TGTGCCAGCCGTGAGGTAGATTCACCCCTCCACTTT. Protein sequence: CASREVDSPLHF.

This clonotype has just a few counts. This chain links TRBV20-1 with TRBJ2-3; D is undetermined. Trimming removed 1 base at V and 2 bases at J, with 7 bases between. CDR1 DFQATT and CDR2 SNEGSKA come from the germline V gene (reference sequence). The CDR3 has 13 residues. CDR3 in DNA: TGCAGTGCTAGAGGCAGGATCACAGATACGCAGTATTTT. Its translation: CSARGRITDTQYF.

This clonotype was counted between two and nine times. V is TRBV5-1 and J is TRBJ2-7; D not resolved. The CDR3 has 12 residues. V was shortened by 7 bases and J by 0 bases, with 8 bases between the two germline ends. The V gene's germline CDR1 is SGHRS and CDR2 YFSETQ. This chain's CDR3 is CASGYTSYEQYF. CDR3 in DNA: TGCGCCAGCGGCTACACCTCCTACGAGCAGTACTTC.

The chain uses TRBV6-1 and TRBJ2-7; TRBD1 agrees at 11 bases. This CDR3 region has 15 residues. In germline, CDR1 is MNHNS, CDR2 SASEGT. V shed 6 bases and J 6 bases; nucleotides not matched to a gene: 10. In DNA, the CDR3 is TGTGCCAGCAGCCCACCCGGGACAGGGGGTTCCGAGCAGTACTTC. Translation: CASSPPGTGGSEQYF.

This rearrangement joins TRBV20-1 to TRBJ2-1; 9 bases match TRBD2. The germline CDR1 and CDR2 sequences are DFQATT and SNEGSKA (reference sequence). The CDR3 has 14 residues. The junction had 8 bases not matched to a gene; V was cut back by 5 bases and J by 6 bases. The CDR3: CSAGSSGGPNEQFF. The CDR3 DNA reads as TGCAGTGCTGGAAGTAGCGGGGGACCCAATGAGCAGTTCTTC.

The sample holds a few counts of this clonotype. V is TRBV12-3 or TRBV12-4 and J is TRBJ1-2; D is ambiguous. CDR3 length: 12 amino acids. V lost 4 bases and J 5 bases, leaving 8 bases between the germline ends. CDR3 DNA: TGTGCCAGCAGTTCTCACGAATATGGCTACACCTTC. The encoded protein is CASSSHEYGYTF.

This chain joins TRBV9 and TRBJ2-7, with D possibly matching TRBD1 (5 bases). Germline CDR1 SGDLS, CDR2 YYNGEE. The CDR3 sequence is 14 residues long. Trimming took off 0 bases at V and 4 bases at J, with 11 bases between the two ends. The CDR3 spells CASSVATAGYEQYF. As DNA, the CDR3 is TGTGCCAGCAGCGTAGCTACAGCAGGGTACGAGCAGTACTTC.

J is TRBJ2-3 and V is TRBV5-1, with 11 bases matching TRBD2. CDR1 is SGHRS and CDR2 is YFSETQ in the germline V gene. This CDR3 region has 16 residues. The ends lost 3 bases at V and 2 bases at J; junction bases unmatched: 5. The CDR3 sequence is CASSYLAGGTTDTQYF. Here the CDR3 DNA reads TGCGCCAGCAGCTACCTAGCGGGGGGCACCACAGATACGCAGTATTTT.

The chain carries TRBV29-1 and TRBJ1-2; D not resolved. CDR3 length: 12 amino acids. Germline CDR1 is SQVTM and CDR2 is ANQGSEA. The ends were cut back, 7 bases at V and 3 bases at J, with 12 bases in the middle. CDR3 DNA: TGCAGCGCCCTCCCCGGGGACTATGGCTACACCTTC. Translation: CSALPGDYGYTF.

The chain employs TRBV7-9 and TRBJ1-1; weak D call: TRBD1 (6 bases). There are 14 residues in the CDR3. Looked up from germline, CDR1 is SEHNR and CDR2 is FQNEAQ (reference sequence). V lost 5 bases and J 4 bases, leaving 14 bases between the germline ends. The CDR3 protein is CASSAYRDLTEAFF. Written as DNA, the CDR3 is TGTGCCAGCAGCGCCTACAGGGACCTCACTGAAGCTTTCTTT.

This clonotype occurred a few times. This chain connects TRBV25-1 to TRBJ2-7; D call uncertain. CDR3 length equals 14 residues. The V gene lost 4 bases and the J gene lost 2 bases, with 12 bases spanning the gap. CDR1 is MGHDK and CDR2 is SYGVNS in the germline V gene. CDR3 sequence: CASSATYSPYEQYF. The CDR3 coding sequence is TGTGCCAGCAGTGCTACTTATTCCCCCTACGAGCAGTACTTC.

This clonotype was picked up many times. V is TRBV6-2 or TRBV6-3 and J is TRBJ2-1; maybe TRBD1 (6 bases). From germline, CDR1 is MNHEY and CDR2 SVGEGT. Deletions cut 7 bases from V and 7 bases from J, with 23 bases between. There are 16 residues in the CDR3. The CDR3 DNA follows: TGTGCCAGCACCTTAATGCGGGTCTCCAGGGGAAATGAGCAGTTCTTC. Residues: CASTLMRVSRGNEQFF.

The V gene is TRBV6-1, the J gene TRBJ2-5, with 12 bases aligning to TRBD1. Trimming cost V 9 bases and J 5 bases; bases outside gene matches: 22. Germline values: CDR1 MNHNS, CDR2 SASEGT. The CDR3 runs 19 residues. CDR3 sequence reads: CASSPKVTFSGQGAETQYF. Written as DNA, the CDR3 is TGTGCCAGTTCTCCGAAAGTTACATTCTCGGGACAGGGGGCTGAGACCCAGTACTTC.

This clonotype showed up just a few times. The chain joins TRBV9 to TRBJ2-7; 8 bases fit TRBD2. Losses at the gene ends were 4 bases for V and 1 base for J; bases not matched to a gene: 10. Germline V gene data show CDR1 as SGDLS and CDR2 as YYNGEE. The CDR3 totals 16 residues. The CDR3 coding sequence is TGTGCCAGCAGCCCGCAGCCGGGACTAGGATCCTACGAGCAGTACTTC. Translating gives CASSPQPGLGSYEQYF.

The table lists this clonotype with a few counts. J is TRBJ2-1 and V is TRBV7-2; the D gene is possibly TRBD2 (6 bases). The CDR3 is 13 amino acids. The germline CDR1 and CDR2 sequences are SGHTA and FQGNSA. V was cut by 6 bases and J by 3 bases, with 9 bases left in between. Here the CDR3 DNA reads TGTGCCAGCAGGCTAGCGTACTACAATGAGCAGTTCTTC. As protein: CASRLAYYNEQFF.

This clonotype has a handful of counts. The chain links TRBV7-2 to TRBJ1-1, with TRBD1 identical over 10 bases. J was trimmed by 1 base and V by 3 bases; bases with no gene match: 5. Germline V gene data show CDR1 as SGHTA and CDR2 as FQGNSA. This CDR3 contains 16 residues. The CDR3 spells CASSFGRDRGNTEAFF. The CDR3 DNA is TGTGCCAGCAGCTTTGGCCGGGACAGGGGGAACACTGAAGCTTTCTTT.

The chain is built from TRBV20-1 and TRBJ1-2; no reliable D call. The CDR3 has 11 amino acids. Per germline, CDR1 DFQATT and CDR2 SNEGSKA (reference sequence). V was cut by 2 bases and J by 6 bases, with 7 bases left in between. CDR3: CSARWMNGYTF. Here the CDR3 DNA reads TGCAGTGCTAGATGGATGAATGGCTACACCTTC.

The chain links TRBV15 to TRBJ2-7, with 8 bases aligning to TRBD2. V lost 4 bases to trimming and J lost 2 bases; unmatched junction nucleotides: 4. The CDR3 sequence is 14 residues long. Per germline, CDR1 LNHNV and CDR2 YYDKDF (reference sequence). The CDR3 DNA reads as TGTGCCACCAGCAACGGGCGGGGGGCCTACGAGCAGTACTTC. Its translation is CATSNGRGAYEQYF. Full variable domain (outside the CDR3, taken from reference TRBV15 and TRBJ2-7): DAMVIQNPRYQVTQFGKPVTLSCSQTLNHNVMYWYQQKSSQAPKLLFHYYDKDFNNEADTPDNFQSRRPNTSFCFLDIRSPGLGDTAMYLCATSNGRGAYEQYFGPGTRLTVT.

Points on this clonotype: A single base separates this from a much larger clone, so it may be a read error. This chain uses TRBV20-1 with TRBJ2-3, with D possibly TRBD2 on 6 matching bases. Looked up from germline, CDR1 is DFQATT and CDR2 is SNEGSKA (reference sequence). The CDR3 has 13 amino acids. The CDR3 region is CSAEEGSTDKQYF. The CDR3 coding sequence is TGCAGTGCTGAGGAGGGAAGCACAGATAAGCAGTATTTT.

The chain carries TRBV20-1 and TRBJ1-1, with TRBD1 matching over 7 bases. This CDR3 comprises 16 residues. Germline V gives CDR1 DFQATT, CDR2 SNEGSKA (reference sequence). V was pared by 0 bases and J by 1 base, with 8 bases of the junction left unmatched. This CDR3 is CSARDRRGQQNTEAFF. DNA for the CDR3: TGCAGTGCTAGAGATAGGAGGGGACAGCAGAACACTGAAGCTTTCTTT.

Many counts were recorded for this clonotype. J is TRBJ2-1 and V is TRBV4-1, with 8 positions matching TRBD1. CDR1 MGHRA and CDR2 YSYEKL come from the germline V gene. The CDR3 extends over 15 amino acids. Germline trimming cut 4 bases from V and 8 bases from J; bases unmatched to any gene: 10. CDR3 region: CASSRLGQGPDEQFF. The CDR3 bases are TGCGCCAGCAGCCGACTTGGACAGGGACCCGATGAGCAGTTCTTC.

The V call is TRBV30, the J call TRBJ2-4; possible D gene TRBD1, 7 bases. CDR3 length: 15 amino acids. Germline loops: CDR1 GTSNPN, CDR2 SVGIG (reference sequence). The V gene lost 0 bases and the J gene lost 6 bases, with 15 bases spanning the gap. The CDR3 sequence is CAWSVRGTVGNIQYF. The CDR3 coding sequence is TGTGCCTGGAGTGTACGGGGGACAGTCGGAAACATTCAGTACTTC.

This rearrangement joins TRBV6-1 to TRBJ2-3; D may be TRBD1 or TRBD2 (5 bases each). Germline lookup yields CDR1 MNHNS and CDR2 SASEGT. There are 14 residues in the CDR3. Trimming removed 6 bases at V and 3 bases at J, with 13 bases between. CDR3 bases: TGTGCCAGCAGGCCAGGGAGTGAGACAGATACGCAGTATTTT. This gives the protein CASRPGSETDTQYF.

This clonotype was counted only a few times. The chain is built from TRBV20-1 and TRBJ2-5, with unresolved D. This CDR3 region has 14 residues. The V and J ends lost 0 bases and 2 bases respectively, with 10 bases between them. Germline V CDR1 and CDR2: DFQATT, SNEGSKA (reference sequence). The CDR3 region has the DNA TGCAGTGCTAGAGATAGGATCGATCAAGAGACCCAGTACTTC. This translates into CSARDRIDQETQYF.

CDR3 sequence reads: CASSLALGGQENNEQFF. CDR3 DNA sequence: TGCGCCAGCAGCTTGGCCTTGGGGGGACAGGAGAACAATGAGCAGTTCTTC. The chain employs TRBV5-1 and TRBJ2-1; 8 nucleotides line up with TRBD1. Unmatched junction bases numbered 10, after V lost 0 bases and J lost 5 bases. CDR1 is SGHRS and CDR2 is YFSETQ in the germline V gene. There are 17 residues in the CDR3.

This clonotype was seen only a few times. This chain uses TRBV20-1 with TRBJ2-1; D might be TRBD2 (5 bases). The CDR3 runs to 16 residues. The ends were cut back, 3 bases at V and 8 bases at J, with 23 bases in the middle. The V gene's germline CDR1 is DFQATT and CDR2 SNEGSKA (reference sequence). CDR3 residues: CSASFGKLPTYDEQFF. CDR3 in DNA: TGCAGTGCTAGTTTCGGGAAGTTACCTACTTACGATGAGCAGTTCTTC.